The following is a T cell receptor beta chain sequence with its context. The data derive from a study of Ad26.COV2.S vaccination and SARS-CoV-2 variants. Turning to the study itself: In the study, Ad26.COV2.S was injected intramuscularly once, or twice 56 days apart.

Treatment reported: 19 received Ad26.COV2.S at low or high dose, single or two shots; a few received placebo; per-sample allocation not given. Day 63 after the first vaccine or placebo injection was the time point for sampling. Sequencing used immunoSEQ multiplex PCR; TCRdb keeps in-frame clones, though not all of them. Among a few hundred thousand clones listed, roughly 90% were seen once. This material consisted of peripheral blood, taken in a trial of Ad26.COV2.S vaccine versus placebo. The source is a person between 18 and 65 years old who received the Ad26.COV2.S COVID-19 vaccine or a placebo.

The CDR3 nucleotides read TGTGCCAGCAGTTTATTGGCAGGGGGCCCCCCCCACGAGCAGTACTTC. Encoded protein: CASSLLAGGPPHEQYF. This chain uses TRBV27 with TRBJ2-7; 8 nucleotides line up with TRBD1. The J segment lost 5 bases and the V segment lost 1 base, leaving 10 bases of the junction unmatched. Germline V gene data show CDR1 as MNHEY and CDR2 as SMNVEV (reference sequence). CDR3 length: 16 amino acids.